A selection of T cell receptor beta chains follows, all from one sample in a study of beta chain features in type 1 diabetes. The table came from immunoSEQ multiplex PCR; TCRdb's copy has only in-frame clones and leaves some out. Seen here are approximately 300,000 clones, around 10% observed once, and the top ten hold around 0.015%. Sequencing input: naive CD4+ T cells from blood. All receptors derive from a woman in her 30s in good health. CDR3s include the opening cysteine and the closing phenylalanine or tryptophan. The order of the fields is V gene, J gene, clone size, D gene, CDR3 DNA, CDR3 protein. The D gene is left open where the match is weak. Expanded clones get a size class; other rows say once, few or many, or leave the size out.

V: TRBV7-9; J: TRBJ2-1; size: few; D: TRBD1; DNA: TGTGCCAGCAGCCCTACTCGGGACAGGAGGATCAATGAGCAGTTCTTC; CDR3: CASSPTRDRRINEQFF
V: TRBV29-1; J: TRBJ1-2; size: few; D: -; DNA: TGCAGCGTTGATCCGTTAGCTAACTATGGCTACACCTTC; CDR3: CSVDPLANYGYTF
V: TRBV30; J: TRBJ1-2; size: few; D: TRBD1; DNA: TGTGCCTGGGCCGGGACAGGGAAAGGCTACACCTTC; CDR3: CAWAGTGKGYTF
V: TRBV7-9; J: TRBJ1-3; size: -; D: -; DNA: TGTGCCAGCAGCGAAGCGGGGTTCTCTGGAAACACCATATATTTT; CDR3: CASSEAGFSGNTIYF
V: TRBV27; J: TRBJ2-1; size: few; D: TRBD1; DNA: TGTGCCAGCAGTCTGACAGGGGGCCCTTACAATGAGCAGTTCTTC; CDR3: CASSLTGGPYNEQFF
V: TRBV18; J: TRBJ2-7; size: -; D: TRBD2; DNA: TGTGCCAGCTCACCCCCGGGACTAGCGGAGTACGAGCAGTACTTC; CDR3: CASSPPGLAEYEQYF
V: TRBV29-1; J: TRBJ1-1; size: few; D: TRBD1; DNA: TGCAGCGTTGAAGATGTCGGACAGGGGAGTCGGGGAGCTTTCTTT; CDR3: CSVEDVGQGSRGAFF
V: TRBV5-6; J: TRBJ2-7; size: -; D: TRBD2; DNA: TGTGCCAGCAGCTCGCCCGGGACTAGCGGGGATTACGAGCAGTACTTC; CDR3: CASSSPGTSGDYEQYF
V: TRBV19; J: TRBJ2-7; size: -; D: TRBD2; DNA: TGTGCCAGTAGTCCGGGACTAGCGGCCTACGAGCAGTACTTC; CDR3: CASSPGLAAYEQYF
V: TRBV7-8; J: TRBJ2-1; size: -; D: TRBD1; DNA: TGTGCCAGCAGCTTTCTCGGGACAGATACCTACAATGAGCAGTTCTTC; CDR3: CASSFLGTDTYNEQFF
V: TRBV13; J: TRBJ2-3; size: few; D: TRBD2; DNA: TGTGCCAGCAGCCCCCGGACTAGCGGGAGCCCCACAGATACGCAGTATTTT; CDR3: CASSPRTSGSPTDTQYF
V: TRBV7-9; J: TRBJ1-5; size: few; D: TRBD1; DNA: TGTGCCAGCAGCCCCGACAGGGGGGCTAATAGCAATCAGCCCCAGCATTTT; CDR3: CASSPDRGANSNQPQHF
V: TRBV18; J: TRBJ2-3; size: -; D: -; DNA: TGTGCCAGCTCACCACTGCACACTCAGGGTGGCACAGATACGCAGTATTTT; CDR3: CASSPLHTQGGTDTQYF
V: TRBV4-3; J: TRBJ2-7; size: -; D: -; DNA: TGCGCCAGCAGCCAAGGGTCGCAAGCCGCCTACGAGCAGTACTTC; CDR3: CASSQGSQAAYEQYF
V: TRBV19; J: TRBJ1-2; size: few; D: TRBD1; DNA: TGTGCCAGTAGTATCGCCTGGACAGGCTACTATGGCTACACCTTC; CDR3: CASSIAWTGYYGYTF
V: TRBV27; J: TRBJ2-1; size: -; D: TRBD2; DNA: TGTGCCAGCAGTACAACCACTAGCGGGGGGAACAATGAGCAGTTCTTC; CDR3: CASSTTTSGGNNEQFF
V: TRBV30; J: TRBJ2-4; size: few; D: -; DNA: TGTGCCTGGAGTAAAGGGGGGGACATTCAGTACTTC; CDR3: CAWSKGGDIQYF
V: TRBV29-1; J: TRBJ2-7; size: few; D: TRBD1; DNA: TGCAGCGTTCTCCGGACAGGGAGCTACGAGCAGTACTTC; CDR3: CSVLRTGSYEQYF
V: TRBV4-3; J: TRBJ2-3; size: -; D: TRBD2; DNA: TGCGCCAGCAGCCTAATAGCGGGAGCATCAGATACGCAGTATTTT; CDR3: CASSLIAGASDTQYF
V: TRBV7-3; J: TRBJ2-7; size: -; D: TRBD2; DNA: TGTGCCAGCAGCCAAATGGGGGGGGGTCCCTACGAGCAGTACTTC; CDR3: CASSQMGGGPYEQYF
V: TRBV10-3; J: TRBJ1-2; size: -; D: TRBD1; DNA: TGTGCCATCAGTGGACAGGGTGGAGGCTACACCTTC; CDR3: CAISGQGGGYTF
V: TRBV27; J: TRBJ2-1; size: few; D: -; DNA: TGTGCCAGCAGTCGGGATATGTCAGCCTACAATGAGCAGTTCTTC; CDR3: CASSRDMSAYNEQFF
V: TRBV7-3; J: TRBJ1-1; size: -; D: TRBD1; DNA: TGTGCCAGCAGCTCGGGACAGGGGGACACTGAAGCTTTCTTT; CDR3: CASSSGQGDTEAFF
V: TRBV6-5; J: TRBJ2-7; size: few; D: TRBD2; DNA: TGTGCCAGCAGTTACTCGAACTTGGGGAGGGGCTACGAGCAGTACTTC; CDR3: CASSYSNLGRGYEQYF
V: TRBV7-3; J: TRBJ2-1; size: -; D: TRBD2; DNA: TGTGCCAGCAGCTTATCCCATATCGGGGGGGACGAGCAGTTCTTC; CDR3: CASSLSHIGGDEQFF
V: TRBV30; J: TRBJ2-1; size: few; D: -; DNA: TGTGCCTGGACCACGGGGCGGGGCTACACCTACAATGAGCAGTTCTTC; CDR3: CAWTTGRGYTYNEQFF
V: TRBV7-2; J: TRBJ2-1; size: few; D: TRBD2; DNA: TGTGCCAGCAGCCCTAGCGGGCTAGACAATGAGCAGTTCTTC; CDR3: CASSPSGLDNEQFF
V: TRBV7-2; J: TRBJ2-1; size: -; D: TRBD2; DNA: TGTGCCAGCAGCTCGACTAGCGCTAGCTCCTACAATGAGCAGTTCTTC; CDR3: CASSSTSASSYNEQFF
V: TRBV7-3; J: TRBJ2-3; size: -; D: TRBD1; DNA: TGTGCCAGCTCAAACCAGGGGGTGGCAGATACGCAGTATTTT; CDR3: CASSNQGVADTQYF
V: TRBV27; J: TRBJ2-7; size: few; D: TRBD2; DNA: TGTGCCAGCAGTTTAAAGCGGGAGGGCTACGAGCAGTACTTC; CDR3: CASSLKREGYEQYF
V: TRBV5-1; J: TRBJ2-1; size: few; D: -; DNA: TGCGCCAGCAGCCAGGGAAGTTGGTCCTACAATGAGCAGTTCTTC; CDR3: CASSQGSWSYNEQFF
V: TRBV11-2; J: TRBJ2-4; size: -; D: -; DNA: TGTGCCAGCAGCCCCGGACGGGGAAACATTCAGTACTTC; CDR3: CASSPGRGNIQYF
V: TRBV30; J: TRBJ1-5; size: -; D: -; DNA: TGTGCCTGGAGTGTGAGGGGCAATCAGCCCCAGCATTTT; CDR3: CAWSVRGNQPQHF
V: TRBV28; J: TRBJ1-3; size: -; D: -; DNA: TGTGCCAGCATCGTAAGGGGCTCTGGAAACACCATATATTTT; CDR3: CASIVRGSGNTIYF
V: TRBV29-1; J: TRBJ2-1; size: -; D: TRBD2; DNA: TGCAGCGTCAGAGCGGGAAGGCCGGACAATGAGCAGTTCTTC; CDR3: CSVRAGRPDNEQFF
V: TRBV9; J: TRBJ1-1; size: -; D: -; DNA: TGTGCCAGCAGCGTAGCGGGGAACACTGAAGCTTTCTTT; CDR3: CASSVAGNTEAFF
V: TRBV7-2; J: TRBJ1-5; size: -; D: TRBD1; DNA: TGTGCCAGCAGCCCGGGACAGGGGGCTAGGTTTAATCAGCCCCAGCATTTT; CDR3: CASSPGQGARFNQPQHF
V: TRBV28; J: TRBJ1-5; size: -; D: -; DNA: TGTGCCAGCAGTTTAAGGGGTTCACCCCAGCATTTT; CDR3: CASSLRGSPQHF
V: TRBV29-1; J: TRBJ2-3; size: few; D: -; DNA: TGCAGCGTTATGGGACTTACCACAGATACGCAGTATTTT; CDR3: CSVMGLTTDTQYF
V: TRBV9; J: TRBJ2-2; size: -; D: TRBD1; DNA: TGTGCCAGCAGCGGAGGGGACAGCAAGCCTGGATCCACCGGGGAGCTGTTTTTT; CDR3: CASSGGDSKPGSTGELFF
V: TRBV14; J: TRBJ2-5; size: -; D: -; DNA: TGTGCCAGCAGCCAAGTCAGAGAGACCCAGTACTTC; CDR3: CASSQVRETQYF
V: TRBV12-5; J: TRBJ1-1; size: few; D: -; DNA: TGTGCTAGTGCCTCAAGCCGGGAATCCGAGGGTGAAGCTTTCTTT; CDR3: CASASSRESEGEAFF
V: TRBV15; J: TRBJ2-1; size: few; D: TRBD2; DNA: TGTGCCACCGCCGGACTAGCGGACGACTACAATGAGCAGTTCTTC; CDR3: CATAGLADDYNEQFF